The sequence of this TCR beta chain was determined in a study of T-cell memory formation after mild COVID-19. CDR3 length: 16 amino acids. Germline CDR1 reads SGHNT; CDR2 reads YENEEA. V was pared by 4 bases and J by 6 bases, with 18 bases between. TCRdb recomputed calls from the 5' RACE reads with MiXCR, one row per CDR3 protein. The sample carries around 340,000 distinct CDR3 sequences, under 25% recorded once. Concerning this clonotype itself: Its antigen remains unknown.

The study, taken as a whole, reports: Researchers report contracting CD4+ clones mostly in CM and EM, with CD8+ clones in EMRA.

The genes are TRBV11-3 and TRBJ2-2, with TRBD2 as a possible D gene (6 bases). The sequence was obtained from an adult woman who had mild COVID-19 (a few samples of this study predate the infection). Cell type and time point are not known. The sequenced sample consisted of PBMCs or a T cell subset sorted from them (not recorded which). The CDR3 reads CASSSPRLASPGELFF. CDR3 DNA: TGTGCCAGCAGCTCGCCCCGCCTAGCGTCCCCCGGGGAGCTGTTTTTT. Using reference TRBV11-3 and TRBJ2-2 for the parts outside the CDR3, the full variable domain is EAGVVQSPRYKIIEKKQPVAFWCNPISGHNTLYWYLQNLGQGPELLIRYENEEAVDDSQLPKDRFSAERLKGVDSTLKIQPAELGDSAVYLCASSSPRLASPGELFFGEGSRLTVL.